Reported below is one T cell receptor (beta chain). Its specificity is unknown. The sample originates from a study of shared clonotypes between healthy human individuals. Study-wide points: The study's rarefaction showed incomplete sorted-subset sequencing despite large depth.

The germline V gene has CDR1 LNHNV and CDR2 YYDKDF (reference sequence). The CDR3 length is 20 residues. Trimming at V came to 0 bases and at J to 0 bases, leaving 10 bases not matched to a gene. The study drew its donors from healthy HIV-negative adults without recent acute infections or vaccinations. The assay used deep level. Using 200 ng DNA, approximately 27,000 T cell genomes, the sorted-subset replicate PCRs were run. Some clones are missing from TCRdb's copy, which holds only in-frame ones; the method was immunoSEQ multiplex PCR. In the table there are about 530,000 clones, less than 96% of which are singletons.

The chain combines TRBV15 with TRBJ2-1, with 11 bases matching TRBD2. Input material: naive CD4+ T cells sorted from blood. Described subset: CD45RA+ positively selected. This sequence was found in a woman aged 25 to 39 in good health. DNA of the CDR3: TGTGCCACCAGCAGAGATAATGGCCTAGCGGGAGGAAGCTCCTACAATGAGCAGTTCTTC. Protein: CATSRDNGLAGGSSYNEQFF.